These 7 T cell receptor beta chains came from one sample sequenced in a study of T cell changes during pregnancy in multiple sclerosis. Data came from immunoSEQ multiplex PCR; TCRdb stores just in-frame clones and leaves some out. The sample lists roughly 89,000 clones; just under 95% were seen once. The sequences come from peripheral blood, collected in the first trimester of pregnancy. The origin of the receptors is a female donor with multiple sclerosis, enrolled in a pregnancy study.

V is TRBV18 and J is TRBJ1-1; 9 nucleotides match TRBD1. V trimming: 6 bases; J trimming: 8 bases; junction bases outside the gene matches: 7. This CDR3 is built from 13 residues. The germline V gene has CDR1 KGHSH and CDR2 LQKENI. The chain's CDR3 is CASSQDRGLEAFF. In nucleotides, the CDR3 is TGTGCCAGCTCTCAAGACAGGGGGTTAGAAGCTTTCTTT.

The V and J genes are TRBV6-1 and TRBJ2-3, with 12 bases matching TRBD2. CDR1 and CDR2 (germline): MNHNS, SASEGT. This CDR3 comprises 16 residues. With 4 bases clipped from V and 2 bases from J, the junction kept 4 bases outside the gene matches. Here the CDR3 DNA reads TGTGCCAGCAGTGCCCTAGCGGGGGGGAACACAGATACGCAGTATTTT. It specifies CASSALAGGNTDTQYF.

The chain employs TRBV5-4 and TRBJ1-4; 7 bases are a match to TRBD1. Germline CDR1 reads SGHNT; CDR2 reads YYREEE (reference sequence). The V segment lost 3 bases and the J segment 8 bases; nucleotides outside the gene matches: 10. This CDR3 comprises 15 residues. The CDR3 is CASSSGQELIEKLFF. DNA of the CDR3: TGTGCCAGCAGCTCAGGACAGGAATTAATCGAAAAACTGTTTTTT.

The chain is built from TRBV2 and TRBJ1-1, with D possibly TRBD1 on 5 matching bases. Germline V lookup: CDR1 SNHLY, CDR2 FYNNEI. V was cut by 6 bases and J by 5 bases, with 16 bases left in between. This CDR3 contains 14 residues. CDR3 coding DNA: TGTGCCAGCAGGGTGGGAGGGGAGGAGACTGAAGCTTTCTTT. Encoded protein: CASRVGGEETEAFF.

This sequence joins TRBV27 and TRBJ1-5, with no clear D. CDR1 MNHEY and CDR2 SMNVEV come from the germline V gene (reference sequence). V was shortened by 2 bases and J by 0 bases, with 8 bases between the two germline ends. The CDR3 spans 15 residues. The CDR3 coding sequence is TGTGCCAGCAGTTTACGAGGGTTTAGCAATCAGCCCCAGCATTTT. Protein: CASSLRGFSNQPQHF.

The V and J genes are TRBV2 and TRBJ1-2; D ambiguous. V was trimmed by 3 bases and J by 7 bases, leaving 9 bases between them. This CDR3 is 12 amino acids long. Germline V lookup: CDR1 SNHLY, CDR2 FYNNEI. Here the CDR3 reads CASSESVIGYTF. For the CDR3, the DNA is TGTGCCAGCAGTGAGTCAGTCATTGGCTACACCTTC.

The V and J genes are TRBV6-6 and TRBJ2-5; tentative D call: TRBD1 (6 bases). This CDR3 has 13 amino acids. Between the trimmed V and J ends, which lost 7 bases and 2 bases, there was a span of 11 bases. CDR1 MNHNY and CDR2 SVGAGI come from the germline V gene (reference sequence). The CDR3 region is CASTPGVQETQYF. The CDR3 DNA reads TGTGCCAGCACCCCAGGGGTTCAAGAGACCCAGTACTTC.